The entry that follows covers one T cell receptor beta chain sequence. What it binds is unknown. TCRdb ran MiXCR on the RT-PCR reads and lists one entry per CDR3 protein. This sample has around 530,000 distinct CDR3 sequences; 16% occur once, and the top ten carry roughly 3.1%. Per germline, CDR1 LGHDT and CDR2 YNNKEL (reference sequence). This CDR3 has 16 amino acids. V dropped 3 bases and J dropped 8; count of bases not matched to a gene: 15. This entry belongs to a study of response to subunit inactivated influenza vaccine. General study findings and limits: The study's authors posited that every seasonal influenza vaccination enlists few new T cells.

The sample was CD4+ T cells sorted from PBMCs, taken around 2 years after vaccination. The rearrangement links TRBV3-1 to TRBJ1-2, with TRBD1 matching over 7 bases. The sequence was collected from a man between 50 and 69 years old who received an inactivated influenza vaccine. CDR3 residues: CASSHQRGQRGYGYTF. In nucleotides, the CDR3 is TGTGCCAGCAGCCACCAGCGGGGACAGAGGGGGTACGGCTACACCTTC.